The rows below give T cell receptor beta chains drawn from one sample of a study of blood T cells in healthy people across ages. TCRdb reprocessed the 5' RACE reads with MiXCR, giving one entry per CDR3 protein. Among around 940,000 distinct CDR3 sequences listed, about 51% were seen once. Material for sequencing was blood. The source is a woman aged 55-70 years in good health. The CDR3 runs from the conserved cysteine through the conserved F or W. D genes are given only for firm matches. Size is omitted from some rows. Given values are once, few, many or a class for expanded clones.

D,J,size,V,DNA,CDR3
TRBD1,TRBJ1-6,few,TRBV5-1,TGCGCCAGCCAGACCGGGACAGGGGGTATTAATTCACCCCTCCACTTT,CASQTGTGGINSPLHF
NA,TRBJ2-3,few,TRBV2,TGTGCCAGCAGGGCACTATCGGATACGCAGTATTTT,CASRALSDTQYF
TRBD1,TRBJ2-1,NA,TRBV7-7,TGTGCCAGCAGCTTCCAAAGTCTTCGGGCAGGGGGTACGAGTTGCACCTTC,CASSFQSLRAGGTSCTF
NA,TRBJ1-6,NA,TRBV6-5,TGTGCCAGCAGTCGAGACGTAAGGGTGCTTAATTCACCCCTCCACTTT,CASSRDVRVLNSPLHF
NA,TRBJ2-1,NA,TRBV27,TGTGCCAGCACCAAGACTCGTCCAAGCTCCTACAATGAGCAGTTCTTC,CASTKTRPSSYNEQFF
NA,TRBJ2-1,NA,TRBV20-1,TGCAGTGCTAGATATGTAAGGGTACGCGATGAGCAGTTCTTC,CSARYVRVRDEQFF
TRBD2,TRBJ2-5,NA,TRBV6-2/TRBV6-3,TGTGCCAGCAGTTTAGAACTAGCGGCAACGGAGACCCAGTACTTC,CASSLELAATETQYF
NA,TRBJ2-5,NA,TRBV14,TGTGCCAGCAGCCAAGCAGGTTGGGGGTACCAAGAGACCCAGTACTTC,CASSQAGWGYQETQYF
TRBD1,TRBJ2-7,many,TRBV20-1,TGCAGTGCTCCCCCTCGACAGGGGGCAGGCTACGAGCAGTACTTC,CSAPPRQGAGYEQYF
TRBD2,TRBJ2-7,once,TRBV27,TGTGCCAGCAGGCCGGGACTAGACTACGAGCAGTACTTC,CASRPGLDYEQYF
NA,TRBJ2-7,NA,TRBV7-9,TGTGCCAGCAGCTTATTACAGGGAGTCGAGCAGTACTTC,CASSLLQGVEQYF
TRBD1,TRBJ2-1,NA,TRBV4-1,TGCGCTGCAGGGGGCGTAGGCTCCTACAATGAGCAGTTCTTC,CAAGGVGSYNEQFF